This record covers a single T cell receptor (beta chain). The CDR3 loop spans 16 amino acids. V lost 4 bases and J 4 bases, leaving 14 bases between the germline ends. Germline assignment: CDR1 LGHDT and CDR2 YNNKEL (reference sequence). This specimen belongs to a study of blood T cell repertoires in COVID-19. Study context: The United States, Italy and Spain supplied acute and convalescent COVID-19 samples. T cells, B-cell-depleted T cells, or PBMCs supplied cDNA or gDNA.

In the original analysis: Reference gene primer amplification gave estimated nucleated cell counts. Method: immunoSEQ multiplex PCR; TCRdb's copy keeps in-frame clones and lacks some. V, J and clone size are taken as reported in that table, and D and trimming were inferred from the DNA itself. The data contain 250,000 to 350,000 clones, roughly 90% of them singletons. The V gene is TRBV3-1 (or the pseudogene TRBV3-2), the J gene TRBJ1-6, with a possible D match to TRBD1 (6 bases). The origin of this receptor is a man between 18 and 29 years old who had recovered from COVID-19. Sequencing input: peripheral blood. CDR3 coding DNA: TGTGCCAGCAGCCCGGCAGGGGCGAAATATAATTCACCCCTCCACTTT. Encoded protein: CASSPAGAKYNSPLHF.